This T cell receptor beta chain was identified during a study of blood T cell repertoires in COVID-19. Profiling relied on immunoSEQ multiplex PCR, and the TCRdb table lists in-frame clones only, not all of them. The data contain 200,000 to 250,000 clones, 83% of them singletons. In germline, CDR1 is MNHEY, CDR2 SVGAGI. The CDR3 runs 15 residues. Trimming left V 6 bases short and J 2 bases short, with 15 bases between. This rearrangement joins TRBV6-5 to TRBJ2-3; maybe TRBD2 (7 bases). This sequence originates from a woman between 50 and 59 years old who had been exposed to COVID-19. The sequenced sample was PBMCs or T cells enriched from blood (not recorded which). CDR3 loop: CASRAGRGPTDTQYF. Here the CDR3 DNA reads TGTGCCAGCAGGGCTGGGCGGGGGCCCACAGATACGCAGTATTTT.